The present T cell receptor beta chain was sequenced within a study of T-cell memory formation after mild COVID-19. On the study more broadly: Across donors, TCR clusters were largely donor specific.

V shed 3 bases and J shed 0 bases, with 13 bases lying between them. The CDR3 totals 16 residues. CDR1 is SGHRS and CDR2 is YFSETQ in the germline V gene. Overall study findings and caveats: Contracting clones from day 15 to 85 showed balanced CD4/CD8; later expanders favored CD4+. CD8+ contracting clones occupied EMRA, while CD4+ ones occupied mainly CM and EM.

Amplification by 5'RACE using constant-segment primers produced TCR alpha and TCR beta cDNA libraries that carried sample barcodes and UMIs. One entry per CDR3 protein results from TCRdb running MiXCR on the 5' RACE reads. The data contain about 150,000 distinct CDR3 sequences, roughly 15% of them singletons. This clonotype appeared a few times. What it recognizes is unknown. The chain joins TRBV5-1 to TRBJ2-1, with D possibly TRBD1 on 5 matching bases. This sequence originates from an adult woman who had mild COVID-19 (a few samples of this study predate the infection). Cell type and time point are not known. The sequenced sample consisted of PBMCs or a T cell subset sorted from them (not recorded which). In DNA form, the CDR3 reads TGCGCCAGCAGCTGGTACAGACAGAGCTCCTACAATGAGCAGTTCTTC. Translated, it gives CASSWYRQSSYNEQFF.